This T cell receptor beta chain was sequenced for a study of blood T cell repertoires in COVID-19. Study-level information: T cells, B-cell-depleted T cells, or PBMCs supplied cDNA or gDNA.

In the study's own analysis: Amplified reference gene primers provided the basis for estimating nucleated cell counts. Profiling relied on immunoSEQ multiplex PCR, and the TCRdb table lists in-frame clones only, not all of them. The V and J calls and clone size come from that table; D and trimming were worked out from the DNA. The sample consists of about 65,000 clones, roughly 92% of them appearing once. Germline V lookup: CDR1 SGHAT, CDR2 FQNNGV. V was clipped by 5 bases and J by 4 bases, with 11 bases between them. The CDR3 sequence is 14 residues long. V is TRBV11-2 and J is TRBJ2-2; a possible D gene is TRBD2 (7 bases). The receptor's source is a man aged 70-80 years with active COVID-19. Sample: peripheral blood. The CDR3 reads CASSRGGVTGELFF. The CDR3, as DNA: TGTGCCAGCAGCAGAGGGGGGGTCACCGGGGAGCTGTTTTTT.